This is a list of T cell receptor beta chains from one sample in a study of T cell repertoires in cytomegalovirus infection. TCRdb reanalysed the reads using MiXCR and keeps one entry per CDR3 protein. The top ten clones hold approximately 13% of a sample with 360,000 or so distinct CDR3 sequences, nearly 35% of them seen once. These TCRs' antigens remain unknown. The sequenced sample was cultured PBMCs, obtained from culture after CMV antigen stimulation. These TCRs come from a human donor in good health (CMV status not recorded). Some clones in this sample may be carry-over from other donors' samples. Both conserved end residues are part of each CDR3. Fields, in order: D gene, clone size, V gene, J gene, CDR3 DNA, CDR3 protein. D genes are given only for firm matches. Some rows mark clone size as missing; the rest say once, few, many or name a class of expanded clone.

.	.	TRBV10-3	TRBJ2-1	TGTGCCATCCTCGGGAGTTCCTACAATGAGCAGTTCTTC	CAILGSSYNEQFF
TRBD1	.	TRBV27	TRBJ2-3	TGTGCCAGCAGTTTACGGGACAGGGTCACAGATACGCAGTATTTT	CASSLRDRVTDTQYF
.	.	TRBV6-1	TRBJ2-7	TGTGCCAGCAGTGCAGTCTCCTACGAGCAGTACTTC	CASSAVSYEQYF
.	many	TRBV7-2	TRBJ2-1	TGTGCCAGCAGCTTAGCCCCGGGCCGGAAGGACAATGAGCAGTTCTTC	CASSLAPGRKDNEQFF
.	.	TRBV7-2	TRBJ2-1	TGTGCCAGCAGCTTATGGGCAGGCTCCTACAATGAGCAGTTCTTC	CASSLWAGSYNEQFF
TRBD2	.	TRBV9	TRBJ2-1	TGTGCCAGCAGCGTAGATCTAGCGGGAGCTGGTGAGCAGTTCTTC	CASSVDLAGAGEQFF
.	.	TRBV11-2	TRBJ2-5	TGTGCCAGCAGCCCCGGGAGTATCGAGACCCAGTACTTC	CASSPGSIETQYF
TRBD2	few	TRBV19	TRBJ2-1	TGTGCCAGTAGTATAGACCCACTAGCGGGGGCCTACAATGAGCAGTTCTTC	CASSIDPLAGAYNEQFF
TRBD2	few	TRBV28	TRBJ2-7	TGTGCCAGCGTAAGTGCGGGAGGAGGCGGCGAGCAGTACTTC	CASVSAGGGGEQYF
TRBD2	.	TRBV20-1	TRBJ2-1	TGCAGTGCTAGAACCACTAGCGCCGAGAGTGGTGAGCAGTTCTTC	CSARTTSAESGEQFF
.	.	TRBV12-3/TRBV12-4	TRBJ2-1	TGTGCCAGCAGTTTAGCAACGGGTACTGAGCAGTTCTTC	CASSLATGTEQFF
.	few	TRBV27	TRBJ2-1	TGTGCCAGCAGTTTATCAGGCGATGGTTGGACTATCTCCTACAATGAGCAGTTCTTC	CASSLSGDGWTISYNEQFF
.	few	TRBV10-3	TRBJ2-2	TGTGCCATCAGTGGCACACGAGGCCCGAACACCGGGGAGCTGTTTTTT	CAISGTRGPNTGELFF
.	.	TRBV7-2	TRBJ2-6	TGTGCCAGCAGCTCCCTAGCTGGGGCCAACGTCCTGACTTTC	CASSSLAGANVLTF
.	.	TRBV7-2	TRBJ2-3	TGTGCCAGCAGCTCTCGCCGGGACCGAGTAAGGGATACGCAGTATTTT	CASSSRRDRVRDTQYF
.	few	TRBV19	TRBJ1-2	TGTGCCAGTAGCCTAGACCTTTATGGCTACACCTTC	CASSLDLYGYTF
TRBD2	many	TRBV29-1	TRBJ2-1	TGCAGCGTTTATAGCGGGAGTGGGAGTGAGCAGTTCTTC	CSVYSGSGSEQFF
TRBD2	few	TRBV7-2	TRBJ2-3	TGTGCCAGCAGCTTATTTCTAGCGGGAGCGGATACGCAGTATTTT	CASSLFLAGADTQYF
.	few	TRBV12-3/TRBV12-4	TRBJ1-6	TGTGCCAGCAGGCCCGGGACGGATTATTCACCCCTCCACTTT	CASRPGTDYSPLHF
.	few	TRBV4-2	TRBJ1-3	TGTGCCAGCAGCCAAGATGAGGTGACAGCCCGAAACACCATATATTTT	CASSQDEVTARNTIYF
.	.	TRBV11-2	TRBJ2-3	TGTGCCAGCAGCTTAGAATCCCACCGAGATACGCAGTATTTT	CASSLESHRDTQYF
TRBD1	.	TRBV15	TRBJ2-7	TGTGCCACCAGCACCCCTCCGAGGACAGGTTTCTACGAGCAGTACTTC	CATSTPPRTGFYEQYF
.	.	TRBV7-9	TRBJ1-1	TGTGCCAGCAGCTTAGCGGGGGTCCCCACTGAAGCTTTCTTT	CASSLAGVPTEAFF
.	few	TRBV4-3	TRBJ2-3	TGCGCCAGCAGCCAGGCTCAAGCCTCAAAGCAGTATTTT	CASSQAQASKQYF
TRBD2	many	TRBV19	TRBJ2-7	TGTGCTAGCGGGAGTTCCCCCCTCTACGAGCAGTACTTC	CASGSSPLYEQYF
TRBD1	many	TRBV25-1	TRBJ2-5	TGTGCCAGCAGTTGGGGGGGGACAGGGGCTCAAGAGACCCAGTACTTC	CASSWGGTGAQETQYF
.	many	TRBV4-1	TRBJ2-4	TGCGCCAGCAGCCAAGTTGGCTTAGCCAAAAACATTCAGTACTTC	CASSQVGLAKNIQYF
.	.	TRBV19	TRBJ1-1	TGTGCCAGTATCCAGGACGGGATGAACACTGAAGCTTTCTTT	CASIQDGMNTEAFF
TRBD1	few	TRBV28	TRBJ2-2	TGTGCCAGCAGTTCAATCCTACAGGGGAGACGTACCGGGGAGCTGTTTTTT	CASSSILQGRRTGELFF
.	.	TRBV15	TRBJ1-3	TGTGCCACCAGCAGAGATCTCTCTGGAAACACCATATATTTT	CATSRDLSGNTIYF
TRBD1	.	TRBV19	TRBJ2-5	TGTGCCAGTAGTCCGACAGGGGCGGAAGAGACCCAGTACTTC	CASSPTGAEETQYF
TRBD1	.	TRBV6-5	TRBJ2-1	TGTGCCAGCAGTAAAGGACAGGGGGCGTTGAATGAGCAGTTCTTC	CASSKGQGALNEQFF
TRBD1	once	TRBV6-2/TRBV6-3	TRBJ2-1	TGTGCCAGCAGGGACAGGGGGGACCCGGGGAATGAGCAGTTCTTC	CASRDRGDPGNEQFF
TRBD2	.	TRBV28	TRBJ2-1	TGTGCCAGCAGTTTATCTCCGGCGGGAGGGCTGTACAATGAGCAGTTCTTC	CASSLSPAGGLYNEQFF
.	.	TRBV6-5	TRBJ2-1	TGTGCCAGCAGTTACTCCCCTAGCGCCTTCTCCAATGAGCAGTTCTTC	CASSYSPSAFSNEQFF
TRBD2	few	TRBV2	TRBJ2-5	TGTGCCAGCAGCGGGACTAGCGGGAGAGGAGGAGAGACCCAGTACTTC	CASSGTSGRGGETQYF
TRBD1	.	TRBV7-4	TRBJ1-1	TGTGCCAGCATTCTGACAGGGGGGAACACTGAAGCTTTCTTT	CASILTGGNTEAFF
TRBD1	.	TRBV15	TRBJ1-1	TGTGCCACCAGCAGAGGTAGGACAGGGGGCGTTTACGTCTTT	CATSRGRTGGVYVF
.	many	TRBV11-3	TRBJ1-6	TGTGCCAGCAGCTTAGATCAAACCGGGAGCTCCTATAATTCACCCCTCCACTTT	CASSLDQTGSSYNSPLHF
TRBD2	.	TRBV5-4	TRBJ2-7	TGTGCCAGCAGCTTAGACAGCGGGAGTTTTAACGAGCAGTACTTC	CASSLDSGSFNEQYF
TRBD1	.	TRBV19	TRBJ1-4	TGTGCCAGTCGGGACAGTCGGGTCGAAAAACTGTTTTTT	CASRDSRVEKLFF
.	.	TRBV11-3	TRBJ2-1	TGTGCCAGCAGCTTAGATTACGCGGGCAATGAGCAGTTCTTC	CASSLDYAGNEQFF
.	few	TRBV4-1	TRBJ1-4	TGCGCCAGCAGCCAACTACGAGGAGAAAAACTGTTTTTT	CASSQLRGEKLFF
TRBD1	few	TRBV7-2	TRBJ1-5	TGTGCCAGCAGCCGCCGCGGACAGGGTCTGAGCAATCAGCCCCAGCATTTT	CASSRRGQGLSNQPQHF
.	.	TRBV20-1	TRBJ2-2	TGCAGTGCACTGTCGCGCGCCGGGGAGCTGTTTTTT	CSALSRAGELFF
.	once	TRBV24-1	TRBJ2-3	TGTGCCACCAGTCAAACACTTAGCGGCCCTACCACAGATACGCAGTATTTT	CATSQTLSGPTTDTQYF
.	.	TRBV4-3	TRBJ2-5	TGCGCCAGCAGCCAAGAGGTTTCGGGGACCCAGTACTTC	CASSQEVSGTQYF
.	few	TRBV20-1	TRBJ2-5	TGCAGTGCACGAAGAGCGGGCCAAGAGACCCAGTACTTC	CSARRAGQETQYF
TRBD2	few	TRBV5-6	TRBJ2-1	TGTGCCAGCAGCTTAAACGGGAGGACCTACAATGAGCAGTTCTTC	CASSLNGRTYNEQFF
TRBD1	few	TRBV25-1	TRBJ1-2	TGTGCCAGCAGTGGGGGACAGGGGATCCACACCTTC	CASSGGQGIHTF
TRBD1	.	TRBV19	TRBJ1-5	TGTGCCAGTAGCCCTGAGGGGGCACTGAGGGATCAGCCCCAGCATTTT	CASSPEGALRDQPQHF
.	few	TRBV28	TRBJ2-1	TGTGCCAGCACCCTCCCCCCGGGACTCTTTTCGAGCTCCTACAATGAGCAGTTCTTC	CASTLPPGLFSSSYNEQFF
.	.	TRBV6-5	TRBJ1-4	TGTGCCAGCAGTTACGAGGGTTACAATGAAAAACTGTTTTTT	CASSYEGYNEKLFF
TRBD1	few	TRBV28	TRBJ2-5	TGTGCCAGCAGTGAGGGACAGGGGATCGTTGAGACCCAGTACTTC	CASSEGQGIVETQYF
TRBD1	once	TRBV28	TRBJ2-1	TGTGCCAGCAGTTTTCCCGGACAGGGCGGCAATGAGCAGTTCTTC	CASSFPGQGGNEQFF
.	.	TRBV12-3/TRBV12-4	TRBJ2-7	TGTGCCAGCAGTTACCCCGGGACCCCGGGCGAGCAGTACTTC	CASSYPGTPGEQYF
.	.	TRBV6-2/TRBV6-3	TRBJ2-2	TGTGCCAGCAGTTACTCAGGCGGGAACACCGGGGAGCTGTTTTTT	CASSYSGGNTGELFF